One sample yielded the 23 T cell receptor beta chains listed below, sequenced in a study of response to subunit inactivated influenza vaccine. MiXCR, applied by TCRdb to the RT-PCR reads, yields one record per CDR3 protein. In the table there are around 750,000 distinct CDR3 sequences, about 20% of which are singletons. The specimen comprised PBMCs from blood, sampled about 5 days after vaccination. The receptors stem from a man aged 45-65 years who received an inactivated influenza vaccine.

This sequence joins TRBV28 and TRBJ2-5, with 10 bases fitting TRBD2. The CDR3 has 15 amino acids. With 7 bases clipped from V and 5 bases from J, the junction kept 10 bases outside the gene matches. The germline V gene encodes CDR1 MDHEN and CDR2 SYDVKM. This CDR3 is CASNSQRGGLETQYF. CDR3 coding DNA: TGTGCCAGCAACTCACAGCGGGGGGGCTTGGAGACCCAGTACTTC.

In this sample, this clonotype turned up a few times. This CDR3 reads CASSLGSKAFF. CDR3 coding DNA: TGTGCCAGCAGTTTAGGATCTAAAGCTTTCTTT. The chain combines TRBV12-3 or TRBV12-4 with TRBJ1-1; D ambiguous. Trimming left V 1 base short and J 9 bases short, with 6 bases between. The CDR3 loop spans 11 amino acids.

This clonotype has only a few counts. The V call is TRBV7-2, the J call TRBJ2-5; 9 bases align to TRBD2. The CDR3 has 17 amino acids. Unmatched junction bases numbered 9, after V lost 1 base and J lost 3 bases. Germline V gene lookup returns CDR1 SGHTA and CDR2 FQGNSA. CDR3 residues: CASSLGLAGPAKETQYF. In DNA, the CDR3 is TGTGCCAGCAGCTTAGGGCTAGCGGGGCCAGCTAAAGAGACCCAGTACTTC.

The rearrangement links TRBV7-2 to TRBJ1-1, with D tentatively TRBD1 (6 bases). V lost 3 bases to trimming and J lost 1 base, with 12 bases between them. Germline values: CDR1 SGHTA, CDR2 FQGNSA. CDR3 size: 15 residues. In nucleotides, the CDR3 is TGTGCCAGCAGCTTTGGGGGGGCCCGGAACACTGAAGCTTTCTTT. It codes for CASSFGGARNTEAFF.

This clonotype occurred many times. V and J are TRBV5-1 and TRBJ2-1; 7 bases map to TRBD1. This CDR3 contains 15 residues. V dropped 0 bases and J dropped 8; count of bases not matched to a gene: 8. Germline lookup yields CDR1 SGHRS and CDR2 YFSETQ. This CDR3 reads CASSLGALTGDEQFF. The CDR3, as DNA: TGCGCCAGCAGCTTGGGTGCCTTAACAGGGGATGAGCAGTTCTTC.

Only a few counts were recorded for this clonotype. The chain is built from TRBV7-8 and TRBJ2-5; D perhaps matches TRBD1 (6 bases). The germline gives CDR1 SGHVS, CDR2 FQNEAQ. V dropped 5 bases and J dropped 1 base, with 11 bases sitting between them. The length of the CDR3 is 14 residues. CDR3 sequence: CASSNDRTQETQYF. In DNA, the CDR3 is TGTGCCAGCAGCAACGACAGGACCCAAGAGACCCAGTACTTC.

This clonotype was detected a few times. The chain recombines TRBV5-5 with TRBJ2-5, with D perhaps matching TRBD1 (5 bases). This CDR3 has 14 residues. The germline gives CDR1 SGHKS, CDR2 YYEKEE (reference sequence). Trimming pared 0 bases from V and 5 bases from J, leaving 11 bases between. CDR3: CASSLARVKETQYF. The CDR3 DNA follows: TGTGCCAGCAGCTTGGCCAGGGTTAAGGAGACCCAGTACTTC.

This chain connects TRBV20-1 to TRBJ1-1; D gene uncertain. CDR3 length equals 15 residues. CDR1 DFQATT and CDR2 SNEGSKA come from the germline V gene (reference sequence). Trimming pared 1 base from V and 0 bases from J, leaving 12 bases between. This chain's CDR3 is CSARAAANLNTEAFF. CDR3 in DNA: TGCAGTGCTAGAGCCGCGGCAAATTTGAACACTGAAGCTTTCTTT.

In its sample, this clonotype was seen a few times. The junction shows a germline mismatch at one end, possibly a read error. The rearrangement links TRBV5-1 to TRBJ2-2; D might be TRBD1 or TRBD2, each matching 5 bases. Germline V CDR1 and CDR2: SGHRS, YFSETQ. The CDR3 extends over 16 amino acids. The CDR3 DNA sequence: TGTGCCAGTAGCCCGGCCGGGACGGGAAACACCGGGGAGCTGTTTTTT. Translation gives CASSPAGTGNTGELFF.

As DNA, the CDR3 is TGTGCCTGGAGTGTCGATAGCGGAGATACGCAGTATTTT. Protein product: CAWSVDSGDTQYF. The chain couples TRBV30 to TRBJ2-3, with a possible D match to TRBD2 (6 bases). Trimming removed 0 bases at V and 5 bases at J, with 9 bases between. CDR1 and CDR2 from the germline V gene are GTSNPN and SVGIG (reference sequence). The CDR3 runs to 13 residues.

This rearrangement joins TRBV20-1 to TRBJ2-3; perhaps TRBD1 as D (6 bases). Trimming removed 0 bases from V and 2 bases from J, with 12 bases in between. This CDR3 is 15 amino acids long. The germline V gene has CDR1 DFQATT and CDR2 SNEGSKA (reference sequence). The CDR3 loop reads CSARDLQGYTDTQYF. The CDR3, as DNA: TGCAGTGCTAGAGATCTACAGGGTTACACAGATACGCAGTATTTT.

This clonotype was seen a handful of times. The gene calls are TRBV27 and TRBJ2-2, with 8 bases identical to TRBD2. Germline CDR1 and CDR2: MNHEY and SMNVEV (reference sequence). The V and J ends lost 6 bases and 7 bases, in that order; junction bases with no gene match: 13. The CDR3 is made up of 16 amino acids. As DNA, the CDR3 is TGTGCCAGCAGGGCCCCTGGGCGGGAGGATGTCGGGGAGCTGTTTTTT. Translation: CASRAPGREDVGELFF.

This clonotype was counted ten times or more. The rearrangement links TRBV5-1 to TRBJ2-7; 7 bases align to TRBD1. The CDR3 contains 13 residues. Germline V gene sequence: CDR1 SGHRS, CDR2 YFSETQ. J lost 5 bases, V lost 2 bases, and 4 bases had no gene match. CDR3 nucleotide sequence: TGCGCCAGCAGCTTACAGGGGTCCCACGAGCAGTACTTC. Protein product: CASSLQGSHEQYF.

The chain is built from TRBV10-3 and TRBJ2-7; no clear D. V lost 5 bases to trimming and J lost 0 bases, with 8 bases between them. CDR1 and CDR2 from the germline V gene are ENHRY and SYGVKD. CDR3 size: 13 residues. The CDR3 protein is CAISSISSYEQYF. In DNA, the CDR3 is TGTGCCATCAGTTCGATAAGCTCCTACGAGCAGTACTTC.

There are many counts of this clonotype. This chain uses TRBV3-1 with TRBJ2-7, with D tentatively TRBD1 (6 bases). The V and J ends lost 1 base and 3 bases respectively, with 13 bases between them. The V gene's germline CDR1 is LGHDT and CDR2 YNNKEL (reference sequence). The CDR3 covers 15 residues. CDR3 DNA: TGTGCCAGCAGCCAAGGGACAGTGCGTGTCTACGAGCAGTACTTC. Translating it yields CASSQGTVRVYEQYF.

This clonotype was seen repeatedly, ten times or more. The rearrangement joins TRBV7-3 to TRBJ2-5; no reliable D call. CDR1 and CDR2 from the germline V gene are SGHTA and FQGTGA. V was pared by 5 bases and J by 1 base, with 8 bases between. This CDR3 has 13 amino acids. The CDR3 bases are TGTGCCAGCAGCCCGAGCTCCCAAGAGACCCAGTACTTC. Protein product: CASSPSSQETQYF. Supplemented by reference TRBV7-3 and TRBJ2-5, the full variable domain reads GAGVSQTPSNKVTEKGKYVELRCDPISGHTALYWYRQSLGQGPEFLIYFQGTGAADDSGLPNDRFFAVRPEGSVSTLKIQRTERGDSAVYLCASSPSSQETQYFGPGTRLLVL.

The CDR3 reads CSAVRGDYGYTF. The CDR3 DNA sequence: TGCAGTGCTGTCCGGGGGGACTATGGCTACACCTTC. The chain links TRBV20-1 to TRBJ1-2; perhaps TRBD1 as D (5 bases). Trimming cost V 5 bases and J 3 bases, with 10 bases left between them. Per the germline V gene, CDR1 is DFQATT and CDR2 is SNEGSKA (reference sequence). There are 12 residues in the CDR3.

In this sample, this clonotype turned up once. The V gene is TRBV7-9, the J gene TRBJ1-6; D perhaps matches TRBD1 (5 bases). The CDR3 has 16 residues. Trimming removed 0 bases at V and 4 bases at J, with 10 bases between. The germline V gene has CDR1 SEHNR and CDR2 FQNEAQ (reference sequence). CDR3 amino acids: CASSLARQLYNSPLHF. The CDR3 DNA sequence: TGTGCCAGCAGCTTAGCACGACAGCTATATAATTCACCCCTCCACTTT.

The rearrangement links TRBV20-1 to TRBJ2-7; a possible D gene is TRBD1 (5 bases). Germline V CDR1 and CDR2: DFQATT, SNEGSKA (reference sequence). This CDR3 contains 14 residues. Deletions cut 0 bases from V and 5 bases from J, with 14 bases between. DNA for the CDR3: TGCAGTGCTAGAGATTACGACAGTTGGAACGAGCAGTACTTC. Its protein product is CSARDYDSWNEQYF.

The chain uses TRBV10-3 and TRBJ2-7; 11 positions agree with TRBD1. J was trimmed by 6 bases and V by 4 bases; bases with no gene match: 8. CDR3 length: 15 residues. Germline CDR1 ENHRY, CDR2 SYGVKD. The chain's CDR3 is CAISVSTGTGGEQYF. As DNA, the CDR3 is TGTGCCATCAGTGTCTCGACCGGGACAGGGGGCGAGCAGTACTTC.

The V gene is TRBV5-1, the J gene TRBJ2-5; 10 bases are a match to TRBD1. Germline-derived CDR1 and CDR2 are SGHRS and YFSETQ. The CDR3 covers 15 residues. Losses at the gene ends were 4 bases for V and 5 bases for J; bases not matched to a gene: 8. The CDR3 sequence is CASSIGTGASETQYF. The CDR3 DNA follows: TGCGCCAGCAGCATAGGGACAGGGGCCTCGGAGACCCAGTACTTC.

This rearrangement joins TRBV12-3 or TRBV12-4 to TRBJ2-1, with D uncertain. V lost 6 bases, J lost 7 bases, and 22 bases lay in between. CDR3 length: 16 residues. CDR3 nucleotide sequence: TGTGCCAGCAGCCCCCTATCGGGTGGTATTTTGAATGAGCAGTTCTTC. As protein: CASSPLSGGILNEQFF.

This clonotype was found many times. This sequence joins TRBV12-3 or TRBV12-4 and TRBJ2-3; D not certain. The CDR3 runs 13 residues. Trimming pared 6 bases from V and 0 bases from J, leaving 7 bases between. CDR3 nucleotides: TGTGCCAGCAGCCTACCTAGCACAGATACGCAGTATTTT. This translates into CASSLPSTDTQYF.